Each of the 10 T cell receptor beta chains below was sequenced from the same sample in a study of CD4 T cells in relation to SARS-CoV-2 and coronaviruses. These TCRs are of unknown antigen specificity. Unexposed donor CD4+ T cells date from 2011-2018, before the COVID-19 pandemic. After roughly 9 days of culture, CD4+ T cells were isolated. Sequenced by immunoSEQ multiplex PCR; TCRdb stores in-frame clones only, minus some. The sample carries more than 20,000 clones, 76% recorded once. Material: CD4+ T cells from PBMCs, cultured in vitro. The receptor set was obtained from a human donor in good health.

The chain links TRBV11-3 to TRBJ2-2, with TRBD2 matching over 8 bases. Germline assignment: CDR1 SGHNT and CDR2 YENEEA. The CDR3 extends over 16 amino acids. J lost 0 bases, V lost 5 bases, and 5 bases had no gene match. For the CDR3, the DNA is TGTGCCAGCAGCCCGAGGACTAGCCCGAACACCGGGGAGCTGTTTTTT. As protein: CASSPRTSPNTGELFF.

The chain uses TRBV4-1 and TRBJ2-1; 7 bases line up with TRBD2. With V trimmed by 0 bases and J by 0 bases, 11 bases remained unmatched. Germline CDR1 MGHRA, CDR2 YSYEKL. The CDR3 totals 19 residues. In nucleotides, the CDR3 is TGCGCCAGCAGCCAAGATACCCTGACTAGCTATATCTCCTACAATGAGCAGTTCTTC. Its protein product is CASSQDTLTSYISYNEQFF.

V gene TRBV2 combines with J gene TRBJ2-1, with TRBD2 matching 11 bases. The germline V gene encodes CDR1 SNHLY and CDR2 FYNNEI. The CDR3 is made up of 15 amino acids. The junction had 7 bases not matched to a gene; V was cut back by 4 bases and J by 8 bases. The CDR3 protein is CASSVIAGGPYEQFF. For the CDR3, the DNA is TGTGCCAGCAGTGTTATAGCGGGAGGGCCGTATGAGCAGTTCTTC.

The chain recombines TRBV10-3 with TRBJ2-1; TRBD2 agrees at 9 bases. CDR1 ENHRY and CDR2 SYGVKD come from the germline V gene. The CDR3 loop spans 16 amino acids. With 0 bases clipped from V and 0 bases from J, the junction kept 0 bases outside the gene matches. CDR3 residues: CAISESSGSSYNEQFF. DNA for the CDR3: TGTGCCATCAGTGAGTCTAGCGGGAGCTCCTACAATGAGCAGTTCTTC.

The rearrangement joins TRBV24-1 to TRBJ1-2; 7 bases are a match to TRBD1. The trim removed 5 bases at V and 1 base at J, leaving 12 bases unmatched. CDR3 length: 17 amino acids. Per the germline V gene, CDR1 is KGHDR and CDR2 is SFDVKD. DNA of the CDR3: TGTGCCACCAGTGCAGCTGGGACAGAGAATCTTAACTATGGCTACACCTTC. Translation gives CATSAAGTENLNYGYTF.

This clone appeared a few times. This chain connects TRBV30 to TRBJ2-7; D not resolved. Trimming left V 0 bases short and J 2 bases short, with 5 bases between. CDR3 length equals 12 residues. CDR1 is GTSNPN and CDR2 is SVGIG in the germline V gene (reference sequence). The CDR3 DNA is TGTGCCTGGAGTGTACCCCCCTACGAGCAGTACTTC. Amino acids: CAWSVPPYEQYF.

This sequence joins TRBV19 and TRBJ1-1; D gene ambiguous. In germline, CDR1 is LNHDA, CDR2 SQIVND (reference sequence). There are 15 residues in the CDR3. V shed 3 bases and J shed 0 bases, with 11 bases lying between them. This CDR3 is CASSMASVMNTEAFF. CDR3 sequence (DNA): TGTGCCAGTAGTATGGCGTCAGTTATGAACACTGAAGCTTTCTTT.

The V call is TRBV6-5, the J call TRBJ2-7; TRBD2 matches 11 bases. The trim removed 4 bases at V and 8 bases at J, leaving 10 bases unmatched. The CDR3 consists of 15 residues. Germline CDR1 and CDR2: MNHEY and SVGAGI. The CDR3 here is CASSSPGTSGMKQYF. For the CDR3, the DNA is TGTGCCAGCAGTTCTCCCGGGACTAGCGGAATGAAGCAGTACTTC.

The V gene is TRBV6-5, the J gene TRBJ1-2, with 7 nucleotides matching TRBD1. The CDR3 consists of 13 residues. Germline loops: CDR1 MNHEY, CDR2 SVGAGI. V was pared by 8 bases and J by 6 bases, with 9 bases of the junction left unmatched. CDR3 residues: CASLTPTGDGYTF. The CDR3 DNA reads TGTGCCAGCCTAACCCCCACAGGGGATGGCTACACCTTC.

This clone was recorded a few times. CDR3 coding DNA: TGTGCCAGCAGTTACTCGAATACTGTTGGGCCCCAGCATTTT. Protein: CASSYSNTVGPQHF. V usage is TRBV6-2 or TRBV6-3 and J usage is TRBJ1-5; D call uncertain. V was shortened by 0 bases and J by 9 bases, with 12 bases between the two germline ends. Germline values: CDR1 MNHEY, CDR2 SVGEGT. The CDR3 has 14 residues.